The T cell receptor beta chain under discussion was sequenced for a study of blood T cells in healthy people across ages. This clonotype was observed many times. Next came a second PCR, run for 7 to 11 cycles, which used a sample-barcoded 5' primer along with a J-beta primer mix. TCRdb re-analysed the 5' RACE reads in MiXCR, keeping a single row per CDR3 protein. Of fewer than 2 million distinct CDR3 sequences listed, 39% are singletons. Trimming cost V 4 bases and J 5 bases; bases outside gene matches: 2. In germline, CDR1 is SGHAT, CDR2 FQDESV (reference sequence). The CDR3 spans 14 residues. The sample providers were healthy Caucasian people from Russia, aged about 6 to 100.

This TCR derives from a human donor in good health. The sequencing sample was made of blood. The chain links TRBV11-1 to TRBJ1-6; TRBD1 agrees at 7 bases. This chain's CDR3 is CASSSGQNNSPLHF. CDR3 nucleotides: TGTGCCAGCAGCTCGGGACAGAATAATTCACCCCTCCACTTT.